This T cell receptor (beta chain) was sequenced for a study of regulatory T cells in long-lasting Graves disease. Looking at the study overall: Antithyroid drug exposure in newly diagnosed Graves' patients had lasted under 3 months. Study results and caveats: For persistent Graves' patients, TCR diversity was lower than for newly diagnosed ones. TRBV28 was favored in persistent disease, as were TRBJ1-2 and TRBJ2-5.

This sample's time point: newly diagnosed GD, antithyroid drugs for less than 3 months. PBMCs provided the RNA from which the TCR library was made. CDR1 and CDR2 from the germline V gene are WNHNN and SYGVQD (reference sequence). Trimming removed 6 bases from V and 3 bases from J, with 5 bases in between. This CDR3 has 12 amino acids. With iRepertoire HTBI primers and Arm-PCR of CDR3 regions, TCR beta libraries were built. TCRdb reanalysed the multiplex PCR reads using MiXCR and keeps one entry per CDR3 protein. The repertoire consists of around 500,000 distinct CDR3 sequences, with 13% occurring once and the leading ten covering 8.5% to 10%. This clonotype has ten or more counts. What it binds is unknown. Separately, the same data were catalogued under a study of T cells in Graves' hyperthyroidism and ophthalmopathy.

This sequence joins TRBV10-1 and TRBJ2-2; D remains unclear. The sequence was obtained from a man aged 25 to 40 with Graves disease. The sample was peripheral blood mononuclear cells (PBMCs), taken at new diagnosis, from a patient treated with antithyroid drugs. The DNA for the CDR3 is TGCGCCAGCAGGAAGGACACCGGGGAGCTGTTTTTT. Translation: CASRKDTGELFF.